This TCR beta chain emerged from a study of T cells in tuberculosis. Looking at the study overall: The T cells targeted glucose monomycolate, a mycobacterial lipid, via CD1B. Blood was taken before or within 7 days of anti-tuberculosis therapy. Overall study results and limits: Active tuberculosis cases were adults; controls were adolescents.

Time point here: new active TB diagnosis, blood taken before or within 7 days of starting treatment. Positive smear microscopy and/or M. tuberculosis culture confirmed active disease. The CDR3 has 13 residues. Germline CDR1 reads SGDLS; CDR2 reads YYNGEE. V was pared by 3 bases and J by 6 bases, with 13 bases between. Comment on this clone: Its antigen is still unknown.

Assay: immunoSEQ multiplex PCR; the TCRdb copy retains only in-frame clones and omits some. The data contain about 34,000 clones, over 85% of them singletons. The TCR comes from an adult with tuberculosis. This specimen consisted of PBMCs, obtained at tuberculosis diagnosis. The chain couples TRBV9 to TRBJ2-7; D remains ambiguous. As DNA, the CDR3 is TGTGCCAGCAGCGCCGTTCGGTCGGGCGAGCAGTACTTC. Protein sequence: CASSAVRSGEQYF. The full variable domain, completed using reference TRBV9 and TRBJ2-7, is DSGVTQTPKHLITATGQRVTLRCSPRSGDLSVYWYQQSLDQGLQFLIQYYNGEERAKGNILERFSAQQFPDLHSELNLSSLELGDSALYFCASSAVRSGEQYFGPGTRLTVT.